The next 14 T cell receptor beta chains were all read from a single sample in a study of cytomegalovirus exposure and HLA in healthy donors. The primer mix had 60 Vbeta and 13 Jbeta primers. Assay: immunoSEQ multiplex PCR; the TCRdb copy retains only in-frame clones and omits some. The sample has about 120,000 clones, around three quarters seen once. The material sequenced was PBMCs. Receptors were obtained from a young man in good health and CMV-seropositive.

J is TRBJ1-5 and V is TRBV18, with TRBD1 identical over 7 bases. The V gene end was trimmed by 6 bases and the J gene end by 0 bases; junction bases not matched to a gene: 8. Germline V gives CDR1 KGHSH, CDR2 LQKENI. The CDR3 extends over 16 amino acids. The CDR3 sequence: CASSYGTVYSNQPQHF. Written as DNA, the CDR3 is TGTGCCAGCTCCTACGGGACAGTGTATAGCAATCAGCCCCAGCATTTT.

On this clone: This sample also contains other DNA sequences that code for the same CDR3. J is TRBJ1-2 and V is TRBV7-9; 9 bases are shared with TRBD1. The CDR3 sequence is 15 residues long. The ends lost 3 bases at V and 2 bases at J; junction bases unmatched: 4. Germline CDR1 reads SEHNR; CDR2 reads FQNEAQ (reference sequence). The CDR3 protein is CASSLGTGGNYGYTF. CDR3 DNA: TGTGCCAGCAGCTTGGGTACAGGGGGCAACTATGGCTACACCTTC.

The chain's CDR3 is CASRAGTSLYEQYF. In nucleotides, the CDR3 is TGCGCCAGCAGGGCCGGGACTAGCCTCTACGAGCAGTACTTC. The genes are TRBV5-1 and TRBJ2-7; 9 bases line up with TRBD2. The trim removed 5 bases at V and 3 bases at J, leaving 6 bases unmatched. There are 14 residues in the CDR3. The germline V gene encodes CDR1 SGHRS and CDR2 YFSETQ.

This sequence joins TRBV6-6 and TRBJ2-5; weak D call: TRBD1 (6 bases). The CDR3 has 13 amino acids. Germline-derived CDR1 and CDR2 are MNHNY and SVGAGI (reference sequence). V was cut by 6 bases and J by 2 bases, with 10 bases left in between. The CDR3 here is CASRRDTQETQYF. The CDR3, as DNA: TGTGCCAGCAGACGGGACACACAAGAGACCCAGTACTTC.

This clone was recorded once. The V gene is TRBV7-2, the J gene TRBJ1-5; 8 nucleotides match TRBD1. V shed 5 bases and J 8 bases; nucleotides not matched to a gene: 5. The CDR3 runs to 13 residues. Per the germline V gene, CDR1 is SGHTA and CDR2 is FQGNSA. CDR3 in amino acids: CASSRDRREPQHF. The DNA for the CDR3 is TGTGCCAGCAGCCGGGACAGGAGAGAGCCCCAGCATTTT.

The V call is TRBV11-3, the J call TRBJ1-1, with D possibly matching TRBD1 (6 bases). This CDR3 comprises 15 residues. The germline CDR1 and CDR2 sequences are SGHNT and YENEEA. Trimming pared 4 bases from V and 12 bases from J, leaving 24 bases between. In nucleotides, the CDR3 is TGTGCCAGCAGCTCAACCAGACAGGCCGCCAGGACTTCTTTCTTT. This codes for CASSSTRQAARTSFF.

The chain carries TRBV6-5 and TRBJ1-1; D not certain. Between the trimmed V and J ends, which lost 6 bases and 11 bases, there was a span of 16 bases. The CDR3 has 12 residues. Per germline, CDR1 MNHEY and CDR2 SVGAGI. The CDR3 loop is CASRSPTGFAFF. The CDR3 nucleotides are TGTGCCAGCAGATCCCCCACGGGATTCGCTTTCTTT.

The genes are TRBV30 and TRBJ1-1, with 10 bases aligning to TRBD1. CDR3 size: 15 residues. V gave up 2 bases and J gave up 4 bases; unmatched junction bases: 7. Germline CDR1 GTSNPN, CDR2 SVGIG (reference sequence). CDR3 nucleotide sequence: TGTGCCTGGAGTAGTAGACAGGGGGCGCCCACTGAAGCTTTCTTT. Residues: CAWSSRQGAPTEAFF.

V usage is TRBV6-1 and J usage is TRBJ2-7; 7 bases align to TRBD2. Germline V CDR1 and CDR2: MNHNS, SASEGT. Trimming took 1 base from V and 12 from J; bases not matched to a gene: 15. The CDR3 is 15 amino acids. CDR3 sequence reads: CASSEGSGGSEAVYF. The CDR3 DNA sequence: TGTGCCAGCAGTGAAGGTTCCGGCGGGAGCGAGGCCGTGTACTTC.

This clone has a handful of counts. In nucleotides, the CDR3 is TGTGCCATCAGTGGGACGGGAGCTGGAGATACGCAGTATTTT. Residues: CAISGTGAGDTQYF. The chain employs TRBV10-3 and TRBJ2-3; TRBD2 might be the D (6 bases). The CDR3 contains 14 residues. Looked up from germline, CDR1 is ENHRY and CDR2 is SYGVKD. V gave up 4 bases and J gave up 5 bases, with 13 bases separating them.

This chain links TRBV7-2 with TRBJ2-1; tentatively, D is TRBD1 (6 bases). The germline gives CDR1 SGHTA, CDR2 FQGNSA. V lost 0 bases and J lost 12, with 6 bases in between. The CDR3 consists of 11 residues. The chain's CDR3 is CASSLAGGQFF. For the CDR3, the DNA is TGTGCCAGCAGCTTAGCAGGGGGGCAGTTCTTC.

This chain links TRBV6-6 with TRBJ2-5; D ambiguous. The germline V gene has CDR1 MNHNY and CDR2 SVGAGI (reference sequence). The CDR3 is made up of 11 amino acids. V lost 6 bases to trimming and J lost 3 bases, with 5 bases between them. In nucleotides, the CDR3 is TGTGCCAGCAGACTCAAAGAGACCCAGTACTTC. This translates into CASRLKETQYF.

The J gene is TRBJ2-7, the V gene TRBV21-1; no check of the table's D call, TRBD1, against the DNA was made. TRBV21-1 is designated a pseudogene. The CDR3 sequence is 11 residues long. CDR3 coding DNA: TGTGCCAGGAAGGGGGCCTACGAGCAGTACTTC. Residues: CARKGAYEQYF.

This clone was seen a few times. The chain joins TRBV7-2 to TRBJ1-5; the D is unclear. Per the germline V gene, CDR1 is SGHTA and CDR2 is FQGNSA. Trimming removed 5 bases from V and 5 bases from J, with 19 bases in between. This CDR3 has 16 residues. CDR3 nucleotides: TGTGCCAGCAGCCCTGAGGTTTGGAGGCGCGATCAGCCCCAGCATTTT. Amino acids: CASSPEVWRRDQPQHF.